A single sample is the source of the 7 T cell receptor beta chains below, sequenced in a study of blood T cell repertoires in COVID-19. The table came from immunoSEQ multiplex PCR; TCRdb's copy has only in-frame clones and leaves some out. The sample records about 83,000 clones, more than 90% being singletons. The sequenced material came from peripheral blood. The receptor set was obtained from a woman aged 80 or over with active or convalescent COVID-19.

The V and J genes are TRBV7-2 and TRBJ1-6, with TRBD1 identical over 7 bases. Germline assignment: CDR1 SGHTA and CDR2 FQGNSA. This CDR3 contains 14 residues. The V segment lost 2 bases and the J segment 10 bases; nucleotides outside the gene matches: 5. CDR3 bases: TGTGCCAGCAGCTTAACAGGGGAGAGCTCACCCCTCCACTTT. Translation: CASSLTGESSPLHF.

This chain uses TRBV7-9 with TRBJ2-7; 15 bases line up with TRBD2. The CDR3 runs 15 residues. Looked up from germline, CDR1 is SEHNR and CDR2 is FQNEAQ (reference sequence). V shed 7 bases, J shed 7 bases, and the junction held 8 bases outside the gene matches. CDR3 sequence: CASTTAGTSGREQYF. In DNA, the CDR3 is TGTGCCAGCACCACGGCCGGGACTAGCGGGAGGGAGCAGTACTTC.

The chain carries TRBV4-2 and TRBJ2-3, with 8 bases that match TRBD2. There are 17 residues in the CDR3. Germline V lookup: CDR1 LGHNA, CDR2 YNFKEQ. Germline trimming cut 0 bases from V and 0 bases from J; bases unmatched to any gene: 5. CDR3 residues: CASSQDGSGASTDTQYF. CDR3 nucleotide sequence: TGTGCCAGCAGCCAAGATGGTAGCGGGGCCAGCACAGATACGCAGTATTTT.

The chain joins TRBV6-5 to TRBJ2-1; 8 bases map to TRBD2. V trimming: 5 bases; J trimming: 2 bases; junction bases outside the gene matches: 5. CDR3 length: 15 residues. The V gene's germline CDR1 is MNHEY and CDR2 SVGAGI. This chain's CDR3 is CASSQDGGAYNEQFF. Written as DNA, the CDR3 is TGTGCCAGCAGTCAGGACGGGGGGGCCTACAATGAGCAGTTCTTC.

This clone has just one count. The chain is built from TRBV23-1 and TRBJ2-1, with D possibly being TRBD1 (6 bases). TRBV23-1 is labeled an ORF, and its function is uncertain. V was pared by 0 bases and J by 4 bases, with 22 bases between. The CDR3 loop spans 19 amino acids. CDR3 region: CASSQSKGQILRLYNEQFF. CDR3 nucleotides: TGCGCCAGCAGTCAATCGAAGGGACAAATATTAAGGCTATACAATGAGCAGTTCTTC.

The J gene is TRBJ1-4, the V gene TRBV4-3; no definite D call. Trimming stripped 0 bases from V and 8 bases from J, with 13 bases between. Germline V gene lookup returns CDR1 LGHNA and CDR2 YSLEER. This CDR3 has 15 amino acids. CDR3: CASSQDGREDEKLFF. Here the CDR3 DNA reads TGCGCCAGCAGCCAAGATGGGAGGGAGGACGAAAAACTGTTTTTT.

V is TRBV6-5 and J is TRBJ2-2; 13 nucleotides align to TRBD2. The CDR3 is made up of 15 amino acids. The ends lost 5 bases at V and 5 bases at J; junction bases unmatched: 2. Germline V gene data show CDR1 as MNHEY and CDR2 as SVGAGI. The CDR3 here is CASSPGLAGTGELFF. DNA of the CDR3: TGTGCCAGCAGTCCGGGACTAGCGGGGACCGGGGAGCTGTTTTTT.